What follows is one T cell receptor beta chain and its context. The sample originates from a study of OX40 agonist ivuxolimab in advanced cancers. Patients had blood sampled at baseline and again on cycle 4 day 1 and cycle 7 day 1. Profiled with immunoSEQ multiplex PCR; TCRdb holds only in-frame clones, not every one. The sample contains tens of thousands of clones, approximately 90% of which appear only once. Germline trimming cut 1 base from V and 5 bases from J; bases unmatched to any gene: 3. Germline V gene sequence: CDR1 SGHDT, CDR2 YYEEEE. The CDR3 length is 16 residues. Sequencing used CD4+ or CD8+ T cells sorted from blood, obtained in a trial of the OX40 agonist ivuxolimab. V usage is TRBV5-6 and J usage is TRBJ2-5, with TRBD2 identical over 15 bases. The source is an adult with an advanced solid tumor such as melanoma, head and neck, liver or kidney cancer. The CDR3 DNA sequence: TGTGCCAGCAGCTTGAGGACTAGCGGGAGGGGGGAGACCCAGTACTTC. It specifies CASSLRTSGRGETQYF.